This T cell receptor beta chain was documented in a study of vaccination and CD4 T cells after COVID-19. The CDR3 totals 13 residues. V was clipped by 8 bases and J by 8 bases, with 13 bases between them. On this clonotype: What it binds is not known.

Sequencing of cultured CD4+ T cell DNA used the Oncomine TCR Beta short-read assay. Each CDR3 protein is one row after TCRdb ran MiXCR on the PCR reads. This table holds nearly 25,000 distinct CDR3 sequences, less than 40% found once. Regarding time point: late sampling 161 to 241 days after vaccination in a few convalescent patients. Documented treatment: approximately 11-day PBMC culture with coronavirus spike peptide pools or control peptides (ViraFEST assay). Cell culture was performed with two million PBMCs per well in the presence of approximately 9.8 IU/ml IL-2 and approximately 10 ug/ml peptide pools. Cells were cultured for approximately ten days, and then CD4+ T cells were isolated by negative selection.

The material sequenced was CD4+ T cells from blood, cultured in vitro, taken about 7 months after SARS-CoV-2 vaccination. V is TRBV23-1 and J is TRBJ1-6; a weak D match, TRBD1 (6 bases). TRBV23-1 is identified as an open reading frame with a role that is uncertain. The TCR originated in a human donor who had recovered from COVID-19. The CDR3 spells CASLGQPHSPLHF. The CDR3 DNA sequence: TGCGCCAGCCTAGGACAGCCCCATTCACCCCTCCACTTT.